This entry lists 25 T cell receptor beta chains sequenced from one sample in a study of cytomegalovirus exposure and HLA in healthy donors (dated by TCRdb to about 2017). Libraries came from the immunoSEQ multiplex PCR assay. For the multiplex PCR, a mixture combining 60 forward primers for TCR Vbeta segments and 13 reverse primers for TCR Jbeta segments was used. TCRdb took this table from immuneACCESS and kept in-frame rearrangements with V and J called. Such tables lack part of the clones; where checked against another copy, unresolved V genes explain under half of the gap, and the rest is unexplained. A total of around 160,000 clones appear in this sample, around two thirds of them only once. The ten largest clones represent under 2% of the sample. The material sequenced was PBMCs. The origin of the receptors is a woman aged 18-29 years in good health and CMV-seronegative.

V and J are TRBV5-4 and TRBJ1-2; weak D call: TRBD1 (6 bases). Trimming left V 4 bases short and J 2 bases short, with 12 bases between. The CDR3 totals 14 residues. CDR1 and CDR2 (germline): SGHNT, YYREEE (reference sequence). The CDR3 loop is CASSGTTGNYGYTF. For the CDR3, the DNA is TGTGCCAGCAGCGGAACAACAGGGAACTATGGCTACACCTTC.

V usage is TRBV21-1 and J usage is TRBJ2-7; the DNA was not used to check the table's D call, TRBD2. TRBV21-1 is deemed a pseudogene. The CDR3 extends over 19 amino acids. CDR3 region: CASSNQGLAGGADSYEQYV. For the CDR3, the DNA is TGTGCCAGCAGCAACCAGGGACTAGCGGGAGGGGCAGATTCCTACGAGCAGTACGTC.

J is TRBJ2-3 and V is TRBV11-2; weak D call: TRBD2 (5 bases). Trimming took 2 bases from V and 0 from J, leaving 12 bases between them. CDR3 size: 16 residues. Germline CDR1 is SGHAT and CDR2 is FQNNGV. In DNA form, the CDR3 reads TGTGCCAGCAGCTTAATCCGGGGTGCTAGCACAGATACGCAGTATTTT. This translates into CASSLIRGASTDTQYF. The full variable domain, completed using reference TRBV11-2 and TRBJ2-3, is EAGVAQSPRYKIIEKRQSVAFWCNPISGHATLYWYQQILGQGPKLLIQFQNNGVVDDSQLPKDRFSAERLKGVDSTLKIQPAKLEDSAVYLCASSLIRGASTDTQYFGPGTRLTVL.

This clone was seen more than once but under ten times. CDR3 nucleotide sequence: TGTGCCAGCAGTGAACCGTCGGGACAGGGAGAGACCCAGTACTTC. Translating gives CASSEPSGQGETQYF. The chain joins TRBV6-1 to TRBJ2-5; 9 bases map to TRBD1. In germline, CDR1 is MNHNS, CDR2 SASEGT. The CDR3 length is 15 residues. Trimming took 2 bases from V and 4 from J; bases not matched to a gene: 5.

The chain uses TRBV19 and TRBJ2-1; no firm D call. This CDR3 contains 13 residues. V was pared by 3 bases and J by 7 bases, with 10 bases between. Germline V gene data show CDR1 as LNHDA and CDR2 as SQIVND (reference sequence). The CDR3 sequence is CASSMGSLNEQFF. DNA of the CDR3: TGTGCCAGTAGTATGGGTAGCCTGAATGAGCAGTTCTTC.

The sample holds a few counts of this clone. The V call is TRBV7-9, the J call TRBJ2-7, with D maybe TRBD2 (6 bases). The CDR3 is 14 amino acids. CDR1 SEHNR and CDR2 FQNEAQ come from the germline V gene (reference sequence). Trimming took 5 bases from V and 6 from J, leaving 17 bases between them. This chain's CDR3 is CASSRQRDSLEQYF. CDR3 DNA: TGTGCCAGCAGCCGACAAAGGGACTCCCTCGAGCAGTACTTC.

This clone was detected only a few times. The chain recombines TRBV11-2 with TRBJ2-7; D is undetermined. CDR1 and CDR2 from the germline V gene are SGHAT and FQNNGV. Deletions cut 4 bases from V and 3 bases from J, with 7 bases between. The CDR3 runs 12 residues. The CDR3 DNA sequence: TGTGCCAGCAGCTCGTCTAACTACGAGCAGTACTTC. Protein: CASSSSNYEQYF.

DNA for the CDR3: TGTGCCAGCAGCTGGACTAGCGGGTCGAACACCGGGGAGCTGTTTTTT. Protein product: CASSWTSGSNTGELFF. This sequence joins TRBV7-2 and TRBJ2-2; 11 positions match TRBD2. Germline-derived CDR1 and CDR2 are SGHTA and FQGNSA. The length of the CDR3 is 16 residues. V was clipped by 4 bases and J by 0 bases; unmatched bases: 1.

CDR3 residues: CASRWEPITDTQYF. The CDR3 nucleotides read TGTGCCAGCAGGTGGGAGCCGATCACAGATACGCAGTATTTT. The rearrangement links TRBV5-4 to TRBJ2-3; TRBD2 is a possible D gene (5 bases). The CDR3 is made up of 14 amino acids. V was clipped by 5 bases and J by 2 bases, with 12 bases between them. From germline, CDR1 is SGHNT and CDR2 YYREEE (reference sequence).

V usage is TRBV30 and J usage is TRBJ2-7; a weak D match, TRBD2 (6 bases). V dropped 1 base and J dropped 6 bases, with 13 bases sitting between them. The CDR3 is 13 amino acids. CDR1 is GTSNPN, CDR2 SVGIG, per germline (reference sequence). The CDR3 protein is CAWSGPGLLEQYV. CDR3 bases: TGTGCCTGGAGTGGCCCGGGACTTCTCGAGCAGTACGTC.

This chain joins TRBV19 and TRBJ2-3, with 7 bases fitting TRBD2. Germline CDR1 reads LNHDA; CDR2 reads SQIVND (reference sequence). CDR3 length equals 16 residues. The junction had 12 bases not matched to a gene; V was cut back by 6 bases and J by 3 bases. CDR3 bases: TGTGCCAGTAGGAAATCGGGAGGCAAGGGAACAGATACGCAGTATTTT. The encoded protein is CASRKSGGKGTDTQYF.

The chain uses TRBV29-1 and TRBJ2-1, with TRBD2 matching over 7 bases. The CDR3 totals 13 residues. Trimming removed 4 bases from V and 10 bases from J; junction bases left unmatched: 10. The germline CDR1 and CDR2 sequences are SQVTM and ANQGSEA. CDR3 coding DNA: TGCAGCGTTGGAGCTGACGCAGCGGGAGAGCAGTTCTTC. It encodes CSVGADAAGEQFF.

V usage is TRBV6-6 and J usage is TRBJ2-1, with no clear D. V lost 5 bases, J lost 10 bases, and 12 bases lay in between. The CDR3 consists of 12 residues. Germline V gene data show CDR1 as MNHNY and CDR2 as SVGAGI (reference sequence). The CDR3 here is CASSPSTGEQFF. CDR3 in DNA: TGTGCCAGCAGTCCATCGACTGGGGAGCAGTTCTTC.

The V gene is TRBV19, the J gene TRBJ2-1, with D perhaps TRBD2 (6 bases). CDR1 is LNHDA, CDR2 SQIVND, per germline (reference sequence). CDR3 size: 15 residues. Trimming removed 6 bases at V and 7 bases at J, with 19 bases between. CDR3 DNA sequence: TGTGCCAGTAGGATGACCCCGGGGGTGGGGAATGAGCAGTTCTTC. It is translated as CASRMTPGVGNEQFF.

J is TRBJ2-7 and V is TRBV7-2; D is unclear. From germline, CDR1 is SGHTA and CDR2 FQGNSA. This CDR3 has 14 amino acids. V was pared by 5 bases and J by 0 bases, with 11 bases between. The CDR3 reads CASSQTWSSYEQYV. In DNA form, the CDR3 reads TGTGCCAGCAGCCAAACCTGGAGCTCCTACGAGCAGTACGTC.

The rearrangement joins TRBV6-1 to TRBJ2-7; 7 positions match TRBD1. Germline V lookup: CDR1 MNHNS, CDR2 SASEGT. Losses at the gene ends were 1 base for V and 8 bases for J; bases not matched to a gene: 8. This CDR3 contains 14 residues. In nucleotides, the CDR3 is TGTGCCAGCAGTGAAGGGGACAGCTCTACGAAGCAGTACTTC. It encodes CASSEGDSSTKQYF.

The chain has TRBV7-9 and TRBJ1-2; 9 positions agree with TRBD1. From germline, CDR1 is SEHNR and CDR2 FQNEAQ (reference sequence). This CDR3 spans 13 amino acids. Losses at the gene ends were 1 base for V and 7 bases for J; bases not matched to a gene: 1. The CDR3 here is CASSLGDRAGYTF. For the CDR3, the DNA is TGTGCCAGCAGCTTAGGGGACAGGGCTGGCTACACCTTC. The full variable domain, with the rest looked up from reference TRBV7-9 and TRBJ1-2, is DTGVSQNPRHKITKRGQNVTFRCDPISEHNRLYWYRQTLGQGPEFLTYFQNEAQLEKSRLLSDRFSAERPKGSFSTLEIQRTEQGDSAMYLCASSLGDRAGYTFGSGTRLTVV.

This clone appeared a single time. The J gene is TRBJ2-7, the V gene TRBV2; 7 nucleotides align to TRBD1. Germline assignment: CDR1 SNHLY and CDR2 FYNNEI. Trimming took 4 bases from V and 2 from J; bases not matched to a gene: 5. CDR3 length equals 14 residues. CDR3 in amino acids: CASSGGTETYEQYF. DNA for the CDR3: TGTGCCAGCAGTGGGGGGACAGAGACCTACGAGCAGTACTTC.

This chain uses TRBV28 with TRBJ1-5; possible D gene TRBD1, 5 bases. CDR3 length equals 14 residues. V was cut by 5 bases and J by 4 bases, with 12 bases left in between. The germline V gene has CDR1 MDHEN and CDR2 SYDVKM. CDR3 nucleotides: TGTGCCAGCAGTGGTGGGGGGATTAATCAGCCCCAGCATTTT. Protein product: CASSGGGINQPQHF.

V is TRBV6-5 and J is TRBJ2-7, with D possibly TRBD2 on 7 matching bases. Trimming stripped 3 bases from V and 9 bases from J, with 18 bases between. This CDR3 contains 14 residues. The germline gives CDR1 MNHEY, CDR2 SVGAGI. The CDR3 is CASSYKEDSGVQYV. The CDR3 coding sequence is TGTGCCAGCAGTTATAAGGAGGACAGCGGGGTGCAGTACGTC.

This clone was detected only once. V and J are TRBV6-1 and TRBJ2-5; 9 bases align to TRBD2. CDR3 length: 15 amino acids. The germline CDR1 and CDR2 sequences are MNHNS and SASEGT. Trimming took 4 bases from V and 2 from J; bases not matched to a gene: 5. As DNA, the CDR3 is TGTGCCAGCAGTGGCCTAGCGGGATCACAAGAGACCCAGTACTTC. This codes for CASSGLAGSQETQYF.

J is TRBJ2-5 and V is TRBV5-4; tentatively, D is TRBD2 (5 bases). The CDR3 covers 13 residues. Germline V lookup: CDR1 SGHNT, CDR2 YYREEE (reference sequence). Trimming cost V 3 bases and J 0 bases, with 6 bases left between them. The CDR3 sequence: CASSSGYQETQYF. The DNA of the CDR3 is TGTGCCAGCAGCTCGGGGTACCAAGAGACCCAGTACTTC.

Comment on this clone: Other DNA sequences in this sample translate to the same CDR3. V usage is TRBV4-3 and J usage is TRBJ1-2, with TRBD1 as a possible D gene (5 bases). Deletions cut 0 bases from V and 4 bases from J, with 12 bases between. The CDR3 totals 15 residues. Germline CDR1 and CDR2: LGHNA and YSLEER. In DNA form, the CDR3 reads TGCGCCAGCAGCCAAGATCAGGGTCTCGGCTATGGCTACACCTTC. Its translation is CASSQDQGLGYGYTF.

The chain joins TRBV10-3 to TRBJ1-1; 9 positions agree with TRBD1. CDR3 size: 17 residues. Germline V CDR1 and CDR2: ENHRY, SYGVKD. V lost 4 bases to trimming and J lost 0 bases; unmatched junction nucleotides: 9. CDR3 DNA sequence: TGTGCCATCAGTGTGACAGGGGGTCACTCCATGAACACTGAAGCTTTCTTT. Its protein product is CAISVTGGHSMNTEAFF.

The chain couples TRBV7-6 to TRBJ1-3; no reliable D call. V shed 5 bases and J shed 7 bases, with 12 bases lying between them. Germline CDR1 SGHVS, CDR2 FNYEAQ. There are 13 residues in the CDR3. DNA for the CDR3: TGTGCCAGCAGCCCTCGGCCAGCGAACACCATATATTTT. Protein: CASSPRPANTIYF.